This T cell receptor (beta chain) derives from a study of OX40 agonist ivuxolimab in advanced cancers. In the study overall: Ivuxolimab, which targeted the costimulatory receptor OX40 (CD134), was an agonistic, fully human IgG2 monoclonal antibody. Intravenous ivuxolimab was administered to patients every 2 weeks at six dose levels: 0.01, 0.1, 0.3, 1.5, 3 and 10 mg/kg. Among the 52 dose-escalation patients, about 20 had hepatocellular carcinoma, 15 or so melanoma, 9 renal cell carcinoma and 9 head and neck cancer. A male proportion of under 85% and a mean age of roughly 55 years, ranging from about 23 to 90, were recorded for the dose-escalation cohort. Patients were allowed to have had prior anti-PD-1, anti-PD-L1 or anti-CTLA-4 therapy, and more than 30% of the dose-escalation patients had previously received checkpoint inhibitors. Partial responses occurred in three dose-escalation patients, of whom one had hepatocellular carcinoma and two had cutaneous melanoma. The point of sequencing TCRbeta in the periphery was to test whether ivuxolimab changed TCR sequence diversity and drove clonal T-cell expansion. The paper covers the monotherapy dose-escalation part of the phase I ivuxolimab trial, which included N of about 50 patients. Study-level results and caveats: Low levels of normalized T-cell clonal expansion were also seen in some patients who did not respond. Which antigens the clonally expanded peripheral T cells were specific for was not determined. At doses from 0.1 to 3.0 mg/kg, clonal expansion was seen in both CD4+ and CD8+ blood T cells between baseline and week 6. After ivuxolimab, CD8+ T cells had more expanded clones than CD4+ T cells on average. In partial responders in the 0.1-3.0 mg/kg groups, normalized peripheral clonal expansion was found to be among the lowest, especially among CD8+ T cells.

There are 14 amino acids in the CDR3, from cysteine to phenylalanine inclusive. Only the CDR3 region is kept as DNA, spanning 42 bases read in frame from base 1. CDR1 and CDR2, looked up from the germline V gene (reference sequence), are LNHDA and SQIVND. V was cut back by 8 bases and J by 4 bases, leaving a gap of 15 bases between them. The trial excluded patients who had a history of autoimmune disease or were on systemic immunosuppression. Peripheral blood for TCR sequencing was collected from all dose cohorts at baseline, on cycle 4 day 1, and on cycle 7 day 1. The samples were drawn from a first-in-human, open-label, multicenter phase I dose-escalation trial of ivuxolimab. Adults with locally advanced or metastatic melanoma, renal cell, hepatocellular, or head and neck squamous cell carcinoma were enrolled in the trial. Before TCR sequencing, CD4+ T cells and CD8+ T cells were sorted from peripheral blood as separate populations.

In regard to this clone: The target of this receptor is not known. No much larger clonotype is one base removed from it; base qualities were not supplied.

Genomic DNA was extracted from sorted cells for sequencing of the TCRbeta CDR3 region. The immunoSEQ Assay was used for sequencing of TCRbeta CDR3 regions. What TCRdb holds here is the immuneACCESS table cut down to in-frame rearrangements. Part of the clones is not present; checked against another copy, under half of the missing clones reflect an unresolved V gene, and the others are unexplained. The sample contains tens of thousands of clones, about 92% of them found a single time. The ten largest clones take up roughly 9% of the sample. The TCR originated in an adult with an advanced solid tumor such as melanoma, head and neck, liver or kidney cancer. The sequences come from CD4+ or CD8+ T cells sorted from blood, collected in a trial of the OX40 agonist ivuxolimab. The rearrangement combines TRBV19 with TRBJ1-3; a tentative D call is TRBD1 (5 bases match). The CDR3 protein sequence reads: CASFRGASGNTIYF. The bases read TGTGCCAGTTTTAGAGGGGCCTCCGGAAACACCATATATTTT.